This passage covers 10 T cell receptor beta chains from one sample sequenced in a study of control samples from healthy donors and cancer patients (dated by TCRdb to about 2020). The library was generated by the immunoSEQ multiplex PCR assay. The table comes from immuneACCESS by way of TCRdb, which keeps in-frame sequences with V and J called. Part of the clones is missing from these tables; in studies checked, under half for an unresolved V gene and the rest for unknown reasons. Present in this sample are 150,000 to 200,000 clones, approximately 94% of which were seen just once. The top ten constitute 12% to 15% of the sample. Material: PBMCs. All receptors come from a man between 60 and 75 years old with colorectal cancer.

Only one count was recorded for this clone. The rearrangement links TRBV18 to TRBJ2-5; 9 nucleotides match TRBD1. Germline V gene lookup returns CDR1 KGHSH and CDR2 LQKENI. The length of the CDR3 is 16 residues. The junction had 7 bases not matched to a gene; V was cut back by 4 bases and J by 1 base. CDR3 loop: CASSRGQGPFQETQYF. DNA of the CDR3: TGTGCCAGCTCACGGGGACAGGGCCCTTTCCAAGAGACCCAGTACTTC.

The chain carries TRBV6-2 or TRBV6-3 and TRBJ1-2; D might be TRBD1 (6 bases). The CDR3 is 14 residues long. Trimming took 5 bases from V and 4 from J, leaving 14 bases between them. Germline V gene data show CDR1 as MNHEY and CDR2 as SVGEGT. The CDR3 region is CASSENGGLYGYTF. The DNA of the CDR3 is TGTGCCAGCAGTGAGAATGGGGGGCTCTATGGCTACACCTTC.

The V gene is TRBV10-3, the J gene TRBJ2-3; 8 nucleotides match TRBD1. The CDR3 runs to 15 residues. The germline V gene has CDR1 ENHRY and CDR2 SYGVKD. J lost 2 bases, V lost 4 bases, and 5 bases had no gene match. The DNA of the CDR3 is TGTGCCATCAGTGCCCGGGACAGGAACACAGATACGCAGTATTTT. This codes for CAISARDRNTDTQYF.

The DNA for the CDR3 is TGTGCCATCAGTGACCTGGATAGGGGGCAGTTCTTC. It translates to CAISDLDRGQFF. V is TRBV10-3 and J is TRBJ2-1, with D possibly matching TRBD1 (5 bases). CDR1 ENHRY and CDR2 SYGVKD come from the germline V gene. Trimming shortened V by 3 bases and J by 12 bases, and 12 bases separated the two germline ends. This CDR3 spans 12 amino acids.

The CDR3 DNA follows: TGTGCCAGCAGCTCTCGGACAGGCAACTATGGCTACACCTTC. This gives the protein CASSSRTGNYGYTF. The chain joins TRBV9 to TRBJ1-2, with 7 bases identical to TRBD1. The CDR3 contains 14 residues. The J segment lost 2 bases and the V segment lost 4 bases, leaving 5 bases of the junction unmatched. Per the germline V gene, CDR1 is SGDLS and CDR2 is YYNGEE.

The chain joins TRBV6-5 to TRBJ2-7; D might be TRBD1 (6 bases). Deletions cut 0 bases from V and 5 bases from J, with 14 bases between. The CDR3 consists of 15 residues. In germline, CDR1 is MNHEY, CDR2 SVGAGI. For the CDR3, the DNA is TGTGCCAGCAGTTACTCGCAGGGGTGGACGGACGAGCAGTACTTC. It is translated as CASSYSQGWTDEQYF.

This CDR3 reads CASMRDRGSLYTF. Here the CDR3 DNA reads TGTGCCAGCATGCGGGACAGGGGATCCCTTTACACCTTC. The J gene is TRBJ1-2, the V gene TRBV12-3 or TRBV12-4; TRBD1 agrees at 10 bases. The CDR3 is 13 amino acids. V lost 7 bases and J lost 11; bases outside the gene matches: 10.

This rearrangement joins TRBV6-5 to TRBJ1-3; no reliable D call. The ends were cut back, 4 bases at V and 0 bases at J, with 13 bases in the middle. This CDR3 has 16 amino acids. Germline V gene lookup returns CDR1 MNHEY and CDR2 SVGAGI. The CDR3 DNA is TGTGCCAGCAGTTCCGACGGATCTACCTCTGGAAACACCATATATTTT. It is translated as CASSSDGSTSGNTIYF.

DNA of the CDR3: TGTGCCAGCAGTCTGGCTGGGACAGGGGGCAGCACCGGGGAGCTGTTTTTT. Residues: CASSLAGTGGSTGELFF. The chain joins TRBV28 to TRBJ2-2; 12 positions match TRBD1. The CDR3 has 17 amino acids. Germline-derived CDR1 and CDR2 are MDHEN and SYDVKM. The ends lost 5 bases at V and 4 bases at J; junction bases unmatched: 8.

As concerns this clone: This CDR3 is also generated by other DNA sequences in the sample. The gene calls are TRBV6-5 and TRBJ2-7, with a weak D call TRBD1 (5 bases). V lost 6 bases and J lost 5, with 8 bases in between. CDR1 is MNHEY and CDR2 is SVGAGI in the germline V gene. CDR3 length: 11 residues. CDR3 coding DNA: TGTGCCAGCAGCCCCAGGGACGAGCAGTACTTC. This gives the protein CASSPRDEQYF.